These 17 T cell receptor beta chains were sequenced from one sample in a study of PD-1 blockade in mismatch repair-deficient tumors. The repertoire was sequenced with immunoSEQ multiplex PCR; TCRdb's copy has only in-frame clones and lacks some. In the table there are about 68,000 clones, around 73% of which are singletons. The sequencing used peripheral blood, collected 2 weeks after starting pembrolizumab. All receptors derive from an adult with mismatch repair-deficient cancer.

The chain carries TRBV29-1 and TRBJ1-1; D is undetermined. Germline V gene lookup returns CDR1 SQVTM and CDR2 ANQGSEA. This CDR3 contains 14 residues. The V end lost 1 base, the J end lost 4 bases, and 13 bases lay between the germline ends. CDR3 DNA sequence: TGCAGCGTTGAAGGTAGGGAGAGTAGCACTGAAGCTTTCTTT. Translated: CSVEGRESSTEAFF.

The V call is TRBV7-9, the J call TRBJ2-2; a possible D gene is TRBD2 (5 bases). Trimming took off 1 base at V and 4 bases at J, with 22 bases between the two ends. There are 19 residues in the CDR3. The V gene's germline CDR1 is SEHNR and CDR2 FQNEAQ (reference sequence). CDR3 region: CASSLVVALVGVRTGELFF. The CDR3 DNA sequence: TGTGCCAGCAGCTTAGTAGTTGCACTAGTCGGGGTCCGCACCGGGGAGCTGTTTTTT.

J is TRBJ2-4 and V is TRBV18, with 7 nucleotides matching TRBD2. V lost 3 bases and J lost 3; bases outside the gene matches: 11. The CDR3 has 17 residues. Germline V gene sequence: CDR1 KGHSH, CDR2 LQKENI. This CDR3 is CASSPAGGLSGKNIQYF. The DNA for the CDR3 is TGTGCCAGCTCACCCGCCGGGGGGTTAAGTGGCAAAAACATTCAGTACTTC.

The chain joins TRBV7-9 to TRBJ2-5; TRBD1 matches 7 bases. V lost 8 bases, J lost 5 bases, and 5 bases stayed unmatched. Germline V gene sequence: CDR1 SEHNR, CDR2 FQNEAQ (reference sequence). The CDR3 has 12 residues. The CDR3 coding sequence is TGTGCCAGCGGGAACAGGGGCGAGACCCAGTACTTC. Encoded protein: CASGNRGETQYF. Drawing the rest from reference TRBV7-9 and TRBJ2-5, the complete variable domain is DTGVSQNPRHKITKRGQNVTFRCDPISEHNRLYWYRQTLGQGPEFLTYFQNEAQLEKSRLLSDRFSAERPKGSFSTLEIQRTEQGDSAMYLCASGNRGETQYFGPGTRLLVL.

The chain combines TRBV11-2 with TRBJ1-4; D uncertain. This CDR3 spans 15 amino acids. The ends were cut back, 0 bases at V and 0 bases at J, with 5 bases in the middle. CDR1 is SGHAT, CDR2 FQNNGV, per germline. In DNA, the CDR3 is TGTGCCAGCAGCTTAGATCATGCAACTAATGAAAAACTGTTTTTT. It encodes CASSLDHATNEKLFF.

The chain recombines TRBV11-3 with TRBJ2-1; 10 positions match TRBD2. Losses at the gene ends were 6 bases for V and 7 bases for J; bases not matched to a gene: 9. Germline lookup yields CDR1 SGHNT and CDR2 YENEEA. The CDR3 sequence is 15 residues long. This chain's CDR3 is CASSPGVAGGNEQFF. The CDR3 DNA reads TGTGCCAGCAGTCCGGGGGTAGCGGGAGGAAATGAGCAGTTCTTC.

A remark on this clone: At the DNA level, this CDR3 is encoded by other sequences in the same sample as well. The J gene is TRBJ2-3, the V gene TRBV7-2; D gene unclear. The CDR3 runs 13 residues. Germline CDR1 reads SGHTA; CDR2 reads FQGNSA. V shed 2 bases and J shed 0 bases, with 3 bases lying between them. The CDR3, as DNA: TGTGCCAGCAGCTTACCTAGCACAGATACGCAGTATTTT. It yields the protein CASSLPSTDTQYF.

This chain connects TRBV6-6 to TRBJ1-1; unclear D gene. CDR1 and CDR2 from the germline V gene are MNHNY and SVGAGI (reference sequence). V gave up 6 bases and J gave up 2 bases, with 7 bases separating them. The CDR3 totals 12 residues. The CDR3 DNA sequence: TGTGCCAGCAGCGATTCCAACACTGAAGCTTTCTTT. The encoded protein is CASSDSNTEAFF.

Note on this clone: The junction differs from germline at one of its ends, possibly a read error. The chain joins TRBV11-3 to TRBJ2-3; TRBD1 might be the D (5 bases). This CDR3 is 13 amino acids long. Germline V CDR1 and CDR2: SGHNT, YENEEA. The CDR3 protein is CASSLDRTDTQYF. In DNA, the CDR3 is TGTGCCAGCAGCCTAGACAGAACAGATACGCAGTATTTT.

V is TRBV11-3 and J is TRBJ2-5; D may correspond to TRBD1 or TRBD2 (6 bases each). The V and J ends lost 3 bases and 3 bases respectively, with 11 bases between them. This CDR3 is 14 amino acids long. In germline, CDR1 is SGHNT, CDR2 YENEEA. The chain's CDR3 is CASSFGGAEETQYF. CDR3 DNA sequence: TGTGCCAGCAGCTTCGGGGGCGCAGAAGAGACCCAGTACTTC. Full variable domain (missing parts from reference TRBV11-3 and TRBJ2-5): EAGVVQSPRYKIIEKKQPVAFWCNPISGHNTLYWYLQNLGQGPELLIRYENEEAVDDSQLPKDRFSAERLKGVDSTLKIQPAELGDSAVYLCASSFGGAEETQYFGPGTRLLVL.

The chain links TRBV2 to TRBJ2-4; D perhaps matches TRBD1 (5 bases). V lost 4 bases, J lost 4 bases, and 14 bases lay in between. Germline assignment: CDR1 SNHLY and CDR2 FYNNEI. The CDR3 has 15 residues. The CDR3 region has the DNA TGTGCCAGCAGTGTTGGGGCCATGGCAAAAAACATTCAGTACTTC. Encoded protein: CASSVGAMAKNIQYF.

This sequence joins TRBV9 and TRBJ2-5; D is perhaps TRBD1 or TRBD2 (6 bases each). The CDR3 covers 16 residues. Between the trimmed V and J ends, which lost 2 bases and 4 bases, there was a span of 18 bases. The germline CDR1 and CDR2 sequences are SGDLS and YYNGEE. The CDR3 DNA reads TGTGCCAGCAGCGTTCGTATAGGGGGGCCGCGAGAGACCCAGTACTTC. This gives the protein CASSVRIGGPRETQYF.

A remark on this clone: Other DNA sequences in the same sample also yield this CDR3. V is TRBV29-1 and J is TRBJ2-2; a possible D gene is TRBD1 (8 bases). Germline-derived CDR1 and CDR2 are SQVTM and ANQGSEA. The CDR3 spans 13 residues. The germline V and J ends were trimmed by 7 bases and 5 bases, with 14 bases remaining between them. CDR3 protein: CSATQGGTGELFF. Written as DNA, the CDR3 is TGCAGCGCCACACAGGGGGGGACCGGGGAGCTGTTTTTT.

The chain employs TRBV11-2 and TRBJ1-1; D may be TRBD1 (5 bases). There are 16 residues in the CDR3. Between the trimmed V and J ends, which lost 3 bases and 0 bases, there was a span of 14 bases. Germline CDR1 is SGHAT and CDR2 is FQNNGV. The CDR3 DNA sequence: TGTGCCAGCAGCTTTTATGGGGGGGAGGTGAACACTGAAGCTTTCTTT. Translation: CASSFYGGEVNTEAFF.

This rearrangement joins TRBV29-1 to TRBJ2-2, with D possibly matching TRBD2 (5 bases). The CDR3 has 13 residues. The germline V gene has CDR1 SQVTM and CDR2 ANQGSEA. Trimming stripped 4 bases from V and 6 bases from J, with 12 bases between. CDR3 sequence (DNA): TGCAGCGTTGTACCTAGCTTTGCCGGGGAGCTGTTTTTT. This sequence encodes CSVVPSFAGELFF.

In DNA, the CDR3 is TGTGCCAGCAGCTTAATCAGGGGGGGAGAGACCCAGTACTTC. Residues: CASSLIRGGETQYF. The chain is built from TRBV11-2 and TRBJ2-5; D may match TRBD1 or TRBD2 (7 bases each). Germline lookup yields CDR1 SGHAT and CDR2 FQNNGV. The CDR3 spans 14 residues. V was trimmed by 2 bases and J by 4 bases, leaving 11 bases between them.

J is TRBJ2-3 and V is TRBV7-2, with 8 positions matching TRBD2. Germline V gene sequence: CDR1 SGHTA, CDR2 FQGNSA. The CDR3 loop spans 14 amino acids. Trimming at V came to 8 bases and at J to 2 bases, leaving 6 bases not matched to a gene. DNA for the CDR3: TGTGCCAGCGAGGCGGGAGGCCTCACAGATACGCAGTATTTT. This codes for CASEAGGLTDTQYF.